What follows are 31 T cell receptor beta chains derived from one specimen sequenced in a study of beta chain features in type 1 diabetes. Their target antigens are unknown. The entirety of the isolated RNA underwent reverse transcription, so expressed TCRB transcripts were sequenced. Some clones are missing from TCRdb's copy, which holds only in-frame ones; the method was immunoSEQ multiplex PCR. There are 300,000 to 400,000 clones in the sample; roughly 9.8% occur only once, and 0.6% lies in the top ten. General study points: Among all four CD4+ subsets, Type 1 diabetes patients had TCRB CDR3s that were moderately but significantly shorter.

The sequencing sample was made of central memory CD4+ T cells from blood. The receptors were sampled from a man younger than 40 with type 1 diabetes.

The CDR3 loop is CASSRTSGANTGELFF. The CDR3, as DNA: TGCGCCAGCAGCCGTACTAGCGGGGCGAACACCGGGGAGCTGTTTTTT. The rearrangement joins TRBV5-1 to TRBJ2-2, with TRBD2 matching over 10 bases. Looked up from germline, CDR1 is SGHRS and CDR2 is YFSETQ. CDR3 length equals 16 residues. V gave up 4 bases and J gave up 0 bases; unmatched junction bases: 3.

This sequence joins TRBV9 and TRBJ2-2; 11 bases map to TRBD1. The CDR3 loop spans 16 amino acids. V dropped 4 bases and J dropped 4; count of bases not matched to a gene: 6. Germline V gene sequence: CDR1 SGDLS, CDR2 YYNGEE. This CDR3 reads CASSPRGQGVTGELFF. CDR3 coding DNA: TGTGCCAGCAGCCCGAGGGGACAGGGGGTCACCGGGGAGCTGTTTTTT.

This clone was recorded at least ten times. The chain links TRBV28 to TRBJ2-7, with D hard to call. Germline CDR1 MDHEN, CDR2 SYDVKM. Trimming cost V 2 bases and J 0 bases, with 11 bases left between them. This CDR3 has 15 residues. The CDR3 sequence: CASSLAQIFSYEQYF. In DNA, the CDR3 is TGTGCCAGCAGTTTAGCACAGATCTTCTCCTACGAGCAGTACTTC.

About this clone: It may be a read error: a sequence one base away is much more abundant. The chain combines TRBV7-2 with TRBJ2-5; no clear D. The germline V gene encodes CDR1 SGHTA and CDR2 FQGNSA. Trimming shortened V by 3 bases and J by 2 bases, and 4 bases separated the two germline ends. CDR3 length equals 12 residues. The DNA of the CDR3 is TGTGCCAGCAGCTTGAGGCAAGAGACCCAGTACTTC. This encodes CASSLRQETQYF.

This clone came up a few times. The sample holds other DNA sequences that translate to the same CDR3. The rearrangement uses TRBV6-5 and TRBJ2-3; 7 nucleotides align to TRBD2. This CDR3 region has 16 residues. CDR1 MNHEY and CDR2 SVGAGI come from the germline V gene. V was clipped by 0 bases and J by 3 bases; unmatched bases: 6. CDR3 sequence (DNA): TGTGCCAGCAGTTACTCGTCGGGGGAGGGGACAGATACGCAGTATTTT. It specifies CASSYSSGEGTDTQYF.

CDR3 nucleotide sequence: TGTGCCAGCAGTCCTAAACTGTTTTTT. Residues: CASSPKLFF. The rearrangement links TRBV6-5 to TRBJ1-4; D gene ambiguous. Trimming took 5 bases from V and 11 from J, leaving 3 bases between them. CDR3 length equals 9 residues. CDR1 is MNHEY, CDR2 SVGAGI, per germline.

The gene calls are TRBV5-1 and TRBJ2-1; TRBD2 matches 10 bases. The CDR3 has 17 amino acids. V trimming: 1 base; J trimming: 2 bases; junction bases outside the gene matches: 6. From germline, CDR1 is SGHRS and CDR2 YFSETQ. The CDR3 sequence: CASSLSAGGSAYNEQFF. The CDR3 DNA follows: TGCGCCAGCAGCTTGTCAGCGGGAGGGTCCGCCTACAATGAGCAGTTCTTC.

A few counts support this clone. CDR3 sequence: CASSLGNPGRTGELFF. DNA of the CDR3: TGTGCCAGCAGCTTAGGGAACCCGGGACGCACCGGGGAGCTGTTTTTT. This chain links TRBV7-3 with TRBJ2-2; D possibly matches TRBD1 or TRBD2 (5 bases each). Germline V CDR1 and CDR2: SGHTA, FQGTGA. The CDR3 contains 16 residues. V dropped 2 bases and J dropped 4 bases, with 14 bases sitting between them.

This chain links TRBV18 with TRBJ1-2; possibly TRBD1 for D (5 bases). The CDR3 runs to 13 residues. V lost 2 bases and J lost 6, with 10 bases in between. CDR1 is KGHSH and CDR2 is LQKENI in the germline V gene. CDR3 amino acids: CASSPETANGYTF. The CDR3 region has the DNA TGTGCCAGCTCACCAGAGACAGCGAATGGCTACACCTTC. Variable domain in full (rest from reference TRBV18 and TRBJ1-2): NAGVMQNPRHLVRRRGQEARLRCSPMKGHSHVYWYRQLPEEGLKFMVYLQKENIIDESGMPKERFSAEFPKEGPSILRIQQVVRGDSAAYFCASSPETANGYTFGSGTRLTVV.

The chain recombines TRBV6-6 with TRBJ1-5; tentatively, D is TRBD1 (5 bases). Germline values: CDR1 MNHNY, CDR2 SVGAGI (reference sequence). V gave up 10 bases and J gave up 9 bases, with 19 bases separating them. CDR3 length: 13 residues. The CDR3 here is CAIREMGDRPQHF. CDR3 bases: TGTGCCATCAGAGAGATGGGGGATCGGCCCCAGCATTTT.

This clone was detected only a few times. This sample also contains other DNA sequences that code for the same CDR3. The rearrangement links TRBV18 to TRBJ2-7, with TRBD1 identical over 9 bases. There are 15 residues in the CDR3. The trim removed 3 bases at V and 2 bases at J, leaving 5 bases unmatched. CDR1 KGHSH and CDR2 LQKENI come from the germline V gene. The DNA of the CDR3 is TGTGCCAGCTCACCGAGTGGGACAGGGACCTACGAGCAGTACTTC. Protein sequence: CASSPSGTGTYEQYF.

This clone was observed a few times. Here the CDR3 reads CASSQDGPAAEAFF. CDR3 nucleotides: TGTGCCAGCAGCCAAGACGGGCCGGCAGCTGAAGCTTTCTTT. The J gene is TRBJ1-1, the V gene TRBV14; D call uncertain. The germline V and J ends were trimmed by 0 bases and 6 bases, with 11 bases remaining between them. Germline V gene sequence: CDR1 SGHDN, CDR2 FVKESK. The CDR3 is 14 amino acids.

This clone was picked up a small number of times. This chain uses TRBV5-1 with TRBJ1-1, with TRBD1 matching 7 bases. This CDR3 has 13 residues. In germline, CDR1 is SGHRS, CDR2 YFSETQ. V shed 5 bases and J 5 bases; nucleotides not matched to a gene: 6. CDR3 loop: CASSPTGATEAFF. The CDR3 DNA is TGCGCCAGCAGTCCCACAGGGGCGACTGAAGCTTTCTTT.

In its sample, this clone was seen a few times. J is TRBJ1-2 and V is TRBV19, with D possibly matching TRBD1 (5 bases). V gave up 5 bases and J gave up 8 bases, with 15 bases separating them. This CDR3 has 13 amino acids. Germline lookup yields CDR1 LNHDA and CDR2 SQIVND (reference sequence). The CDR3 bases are TGTGCCAGTAGTGAACAGGTTCTCCTAGGCTACACCTTC. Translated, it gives CASSEQVLLGYTF. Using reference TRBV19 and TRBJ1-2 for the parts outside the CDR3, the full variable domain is DGGITQSPKYLFRKEGQNVTLSCEQNLNHDAMYWYRQDPGQGLRLIYYSQIVNDFQKGDIAEGYSVSREKKESFPLTVTSAQKNPTAFYLCASSEQVLLGYTFGSGTRLTVV.

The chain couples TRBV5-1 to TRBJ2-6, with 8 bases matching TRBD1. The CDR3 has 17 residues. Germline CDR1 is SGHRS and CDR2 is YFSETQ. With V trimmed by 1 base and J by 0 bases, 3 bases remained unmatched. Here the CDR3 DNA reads TGCGCCAGCAGCTTGCAGGGGGCGAGCTCTGGGGCCAACGTCCTGACTTTC. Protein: CASSLQGASSGANVLTF.

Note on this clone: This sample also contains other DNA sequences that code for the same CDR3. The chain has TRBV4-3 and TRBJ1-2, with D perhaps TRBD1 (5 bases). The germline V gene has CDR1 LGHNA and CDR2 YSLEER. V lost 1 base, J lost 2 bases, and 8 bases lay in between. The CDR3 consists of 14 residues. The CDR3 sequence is CASSQGRANYGYTF. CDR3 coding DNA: TGCGCCAGCAGCCAAGGCAGGGCGAACTATGGCTACACCTTC.

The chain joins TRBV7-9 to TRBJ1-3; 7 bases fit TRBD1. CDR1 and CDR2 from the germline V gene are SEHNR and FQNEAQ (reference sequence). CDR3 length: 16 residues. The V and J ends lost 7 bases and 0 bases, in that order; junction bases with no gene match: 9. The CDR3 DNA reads TGTGCCAGCACCCCAGGGGGGTCGGACTCTGGAAACACCATATATTTT. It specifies CASTPGGSDSGNTIYF.

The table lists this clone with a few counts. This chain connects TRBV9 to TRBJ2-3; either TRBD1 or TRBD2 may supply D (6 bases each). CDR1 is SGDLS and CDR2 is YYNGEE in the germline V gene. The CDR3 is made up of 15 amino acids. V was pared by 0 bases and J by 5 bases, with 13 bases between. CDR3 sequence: CASSVGGGGGDTQYF. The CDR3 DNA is TGTGCCAGCAGCGTAGGGGGAGGAGGGGGAGATACGCAGTATTTT.

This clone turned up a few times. The CDR3 DNA sequence: TGTGCCGCCCAGACAGGGGCCAATGAAAAACTGTTTTTT. Its translation: CAAQTGANEKLFF. V usage is TRBV10-3 and J usage is TRBJ1-4; 8 nucleotides match TRBD1. The germline V gene encodes CDR1 ENHRY and CDR2 SYGVKD. CDR3 length: 13 amino acids. V lost 11 bases, J lost 5 bases, and 7 bases stayed unmatched.

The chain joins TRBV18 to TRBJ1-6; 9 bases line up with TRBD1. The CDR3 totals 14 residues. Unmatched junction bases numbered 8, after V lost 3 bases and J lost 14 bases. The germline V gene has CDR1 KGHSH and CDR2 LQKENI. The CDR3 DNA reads TGTGCCAGCTCACCGGACAGGGGTAGAAGGGCCCTCCACTTT. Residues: CASSPDRGRRALHF.

The CDR3 bases are TGTGCCAGCAGCCAAAGACACACTGAAGCTTTCTTT. Protein product: CASSQRHTEAFF. The chain carries TRBV11-3 and TRBJ1-1; D is undetermined. Trimming took 5 bases from V and 3 from J, leaving 7 bases between them. The CDR3 has 12 residues. Per the germline V gene, CDR1 is SGHNT and CDR2 is YENEEA.

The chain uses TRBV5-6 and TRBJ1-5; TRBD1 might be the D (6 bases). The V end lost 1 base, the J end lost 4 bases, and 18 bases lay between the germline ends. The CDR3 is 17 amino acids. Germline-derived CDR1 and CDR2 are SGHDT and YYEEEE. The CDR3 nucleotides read TGTGCCAGCAGCTTGAGGGGGTGGCAGGGCCCAAATCAGCCCCAGCATTTT. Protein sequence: CASSLRGWQGPNQPQHF.

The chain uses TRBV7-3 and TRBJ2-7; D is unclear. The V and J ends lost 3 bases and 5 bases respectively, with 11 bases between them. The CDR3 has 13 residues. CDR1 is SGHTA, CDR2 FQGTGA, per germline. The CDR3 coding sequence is TGTGCCAGCAGCTTTGGGGTGGAGAACGAGCAGTACTTC. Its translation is CASSFGVENEQYF.

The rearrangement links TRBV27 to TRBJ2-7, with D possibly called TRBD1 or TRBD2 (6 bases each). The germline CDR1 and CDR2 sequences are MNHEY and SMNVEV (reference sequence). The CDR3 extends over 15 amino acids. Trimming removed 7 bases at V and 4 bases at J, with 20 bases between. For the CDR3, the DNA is TGTGCCAGCACTCCTGGGCAGGGGAGGCTTTACGAGCAGTACTTC. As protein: CASTPGQGRLYEQYF.

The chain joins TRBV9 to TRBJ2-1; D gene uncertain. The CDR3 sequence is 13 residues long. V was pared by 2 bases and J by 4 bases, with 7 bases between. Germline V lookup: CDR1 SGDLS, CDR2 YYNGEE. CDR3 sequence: CASSVLGYNEQFF. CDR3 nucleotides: TGTGCCAGCAGCGTGCTAGGGTACAATGAGCAGTTCTTC.

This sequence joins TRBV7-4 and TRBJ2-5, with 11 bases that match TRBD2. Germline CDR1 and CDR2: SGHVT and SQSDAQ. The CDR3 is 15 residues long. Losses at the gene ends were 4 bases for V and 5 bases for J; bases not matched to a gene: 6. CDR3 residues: CASSSRLAGRETQYF. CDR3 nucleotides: TGTGCCAGCAGCTCCCGACTAGCGGGAAGGGAGACCCAGTACTTC.

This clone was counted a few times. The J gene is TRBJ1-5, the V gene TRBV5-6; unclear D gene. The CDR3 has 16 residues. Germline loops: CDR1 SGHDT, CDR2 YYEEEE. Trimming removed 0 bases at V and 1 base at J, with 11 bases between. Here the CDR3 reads CASSLVVGRSNQPQHF. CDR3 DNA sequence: TGTGCCAGCAGCTTGGTCGTTGGGAGGAGCAATCAGCCCCAGCATTTT.

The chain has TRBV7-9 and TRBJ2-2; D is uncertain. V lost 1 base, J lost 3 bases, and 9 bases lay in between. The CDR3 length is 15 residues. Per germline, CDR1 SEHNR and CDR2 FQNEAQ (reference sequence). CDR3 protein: CASSLGNTDTGELFF. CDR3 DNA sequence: TGTGCCAGCAGCTTAGGGAACACAGACACCGGGGAGCTGTTTTTT.

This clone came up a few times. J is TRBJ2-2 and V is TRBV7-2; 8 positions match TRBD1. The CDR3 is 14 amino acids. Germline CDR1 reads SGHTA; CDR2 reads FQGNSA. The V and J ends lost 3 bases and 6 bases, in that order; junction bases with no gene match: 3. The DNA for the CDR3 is TGTGCCAGCAGCTTGGGGACAGGCTCCGGGGAGCTGTTTTTT. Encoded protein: CASSLGTGSGELFF.

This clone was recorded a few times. The CDR3 sequence is CASSAPGGGYGYTF. In DNA form, the CDR3 reads TGTGCCAGCAGCGCACCAGGGGGCGGCTATGGCTACACCTTC. The chain employs TRBV5-4 and TRBJ1-2, with 8 bases aligning to TRBD1. There are 14 residues in the CDR3. CDR1 is SGHNT, CDR2 YYREEE, per germline (reference sequence). Trimming at V came to 4 bases and at J to 4 bases, leaving 6 bases not matched to a gene.

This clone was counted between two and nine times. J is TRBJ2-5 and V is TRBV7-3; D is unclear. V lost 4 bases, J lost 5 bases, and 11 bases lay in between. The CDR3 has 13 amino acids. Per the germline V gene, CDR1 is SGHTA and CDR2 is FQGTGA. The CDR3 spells CASSYRGRETQYF. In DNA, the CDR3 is TGTGCCAGCAGCTATCGAGGTCGGGAGACCCAGTACTTC.